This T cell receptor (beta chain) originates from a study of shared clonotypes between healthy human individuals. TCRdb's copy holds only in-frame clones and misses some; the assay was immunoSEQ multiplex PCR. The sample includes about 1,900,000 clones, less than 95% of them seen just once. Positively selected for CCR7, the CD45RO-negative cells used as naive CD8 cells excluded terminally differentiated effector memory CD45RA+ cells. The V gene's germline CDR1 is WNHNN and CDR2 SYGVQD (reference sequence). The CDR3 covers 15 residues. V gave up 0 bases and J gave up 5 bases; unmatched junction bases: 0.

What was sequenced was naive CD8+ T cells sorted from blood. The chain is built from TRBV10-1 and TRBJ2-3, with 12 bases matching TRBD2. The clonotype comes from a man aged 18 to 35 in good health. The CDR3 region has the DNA TGCGCCAGCAGTGAGTCGACTAGCGGGAGAGATACGCAGTATTTT. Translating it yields CASSESTSGRDTQYF.